This entry describes one TCR beta chain. Its cognate antigen is unknown. Each CDR3 protein is one row after TCRdb ran MiXCR on the 5' RACE reads. The sample includes about 920,000 distinct CDR3 sequences, roughly an eighth of them seen just once. The data were taken from a study of identical twins. Findings of the study overall: Memory repertoires lacked the insertion deficit that abundant cord blood beta clonotypes showed. Where beta out-of-frame sequences were concerned, excess twin sharing was weaker.

The donors were all healthy and Caucasian. Germline CDR1 and CDR2: SSHAT and FNYEAQ (reference sequence). The CDR3 has 14 amino acids. V was trimmed by 5 bases and J by 1 base, leaving 11 bases between them. In addition, the sample was reused for a study of yellow fever vaccine responses in identical twins.

Sequencing was done on a sample of PBMCs. The clonotype comes from a woman under 30 in good health. The chain combines TRBV7-7 with TRBJ2-5; no definite D call. The DNA for the CDR3 is TGTGCCAGCAGCCGATCAGGACCCCAAGAGACCCAGTACTTC. Residues: CASSRSGPQETQYF.